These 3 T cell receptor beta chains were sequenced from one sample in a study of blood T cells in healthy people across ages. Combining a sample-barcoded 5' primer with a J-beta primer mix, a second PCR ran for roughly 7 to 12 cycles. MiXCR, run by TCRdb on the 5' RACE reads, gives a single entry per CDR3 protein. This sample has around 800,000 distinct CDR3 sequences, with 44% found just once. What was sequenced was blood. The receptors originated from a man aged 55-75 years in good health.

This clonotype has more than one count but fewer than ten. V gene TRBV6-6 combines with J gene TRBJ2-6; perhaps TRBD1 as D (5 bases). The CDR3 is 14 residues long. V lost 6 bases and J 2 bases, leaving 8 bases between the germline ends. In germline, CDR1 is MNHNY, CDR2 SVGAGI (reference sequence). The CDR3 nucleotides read TGTGCCAGCAGATCGACAGCTGGGGCCAACGTCCTGACTTTC. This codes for CASRSTAGANVLTF.

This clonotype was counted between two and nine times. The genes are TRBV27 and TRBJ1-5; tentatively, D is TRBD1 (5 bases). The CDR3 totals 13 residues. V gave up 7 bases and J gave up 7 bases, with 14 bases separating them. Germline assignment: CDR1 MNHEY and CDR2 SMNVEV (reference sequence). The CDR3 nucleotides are TGTGCCAGCACCCGGGGGGTTGGACAGCCCCAGCATTTT. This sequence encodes CASTRGVGQPQHF.

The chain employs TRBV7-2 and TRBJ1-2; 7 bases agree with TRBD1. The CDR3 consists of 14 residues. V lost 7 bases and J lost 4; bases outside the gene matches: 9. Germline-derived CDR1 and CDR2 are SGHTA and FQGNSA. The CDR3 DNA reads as TGTGCCAGCAACTGGCGACAGGGAACCTATGGCTACACCTTC. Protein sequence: CASNWRQGTYGYTF.